This T cell receptor beta chain was sequenced during a study of blood T cell repertoires in COVID-19. Sequencing was performed with immunoSEQ multiplex PCR; in TCRdb, only in-frame clones are kept and a portion is missing. This sample yields under 450,000 clones, of which 81% are seen a single time; around 1.1% belongs to the top ten. A few counts support this clone. This CDR3 region has 14 residues. The germline V gene has CDR1 SGHNT and CDR2 YYREEE (reference sequence). Trimming removed 4 bases from V and 2 bases from J; junction bases left unmatched: 4. The sequence was obtained from a human donor with acute or convalescent COVID-19. The donor label of this sample is uncertain. The chain combines TRBV5-4 with TRBJ2-7; TRBD1 agrees at 9 bases. Sequenced: peripheral blood. The DNA of the CDR3 is TGTGCCAGCAGCCCCCGACAGGGGGCCTACGAGCAGTACTTC. This sequence encodes CASSPRQGAYEQYF.